Given below is one TCR beta chain in context. This sample is drawn from a study of response to subunit inactivated influenza vaccine. TCRdb reanalysed the RT-PCR reads using MiXCR and keeps one entry per CDR3 protein. The data contain about 540,000 distinct CDR3 sequences, approximately 22% of them singletons. The V gene's germline CDR1 is ENHRY and CDR2 SYGVKD. V lost 0 bases, J lost 8 bases, and 9 bases stayed unmatched. The CDR3 length is 16 residues. The same sample was also studied in work on T cells expressing NK-cell markers. That report notes: Researchers built TCR beta cDNA using 5'RACE template switching with UMIs. From sorted CD3+CD56+NKG2C+, CD3+CD56+NKG2C- and CD3+CD56-NKG2C+ T cells came the TCR beta repertoires. Sorting was limited to alpha-beta TCR-expressing T cells with an anti-gamma-delta TCR antibody in several experiments. In a handful of donors, dominant CD3+CD56+NKG2C+ clones formed 1.0-7.0% of CD8+ cells. The study found these clonotypes also leading the CD3+CD56-NKG2C+ fraction in a few donors.

This TCR was sampled from a man in his fifties who received an inactivated influenza vaccine. The V call is TRBV10-3, the J call TRBJ2-1; TRBD2 matches 8 bases. Sequenced here: CD4+ T cells sorted from PBMCs, sampled about 12 days after vaccination. The CDR3 sequence: CAISESLDGRVHEQFF. CDR3 nucleotides: TGTGCCATCAGTGAGTCCCTTGACGGGAGGGTCCATGAGCAGTTCTTC.